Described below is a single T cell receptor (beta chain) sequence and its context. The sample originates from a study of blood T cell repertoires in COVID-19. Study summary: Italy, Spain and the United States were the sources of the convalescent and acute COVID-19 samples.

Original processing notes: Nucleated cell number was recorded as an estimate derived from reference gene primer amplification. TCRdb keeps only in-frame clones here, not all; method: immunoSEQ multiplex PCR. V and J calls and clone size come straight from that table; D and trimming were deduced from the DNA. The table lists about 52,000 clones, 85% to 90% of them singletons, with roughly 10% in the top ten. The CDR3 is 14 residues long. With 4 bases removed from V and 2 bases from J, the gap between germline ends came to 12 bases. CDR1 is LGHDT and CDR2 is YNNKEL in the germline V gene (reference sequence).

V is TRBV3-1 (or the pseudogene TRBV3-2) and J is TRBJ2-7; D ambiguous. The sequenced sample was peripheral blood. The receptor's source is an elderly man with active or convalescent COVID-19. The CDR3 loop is CASSLTSEAYEQYF. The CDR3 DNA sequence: TGTGCCAGCAGCCTAACCTCTGAGGCCTACGAGCAGTACTTC.